The rows below give T cell receptor beta chains drawn from one sample of a study of monozygotic twins with cystic fibrosis. Profiling relied on immunoSEQ multiplex PCR, and the TCRdb table lists in-frame clones only, not all of them. Among 35,000 or so clones listed, under 90% were seen once. The source material was blood. These receptors were collected from a girl aged 2 to 10 with cystic fibrosis. The CDR3 runs from the conserved cysteine through the conserved F or W. Fields, in order: D gene, V gene, J gene, CDR3 protein. D genes are given only for firm matches.

-,TRBV5-1,TRBJ2-1,CASSPSAGQLWNEQFF
-,TRBV20-1,TRBJ2-3,CSGTATDTQYF
-,TRBV4-1,TRBJ2-7,CASSQVGSSVYEQYF
TRBD2,TRBV5-1,TRBJ2-2,CASSLAGGATGELFF
-,TRBV13,TRBJ1-2,CASSLGLKRGDGYTF
TRBD2,TRBV7-2,-,CASSPTSAISYEQYF
TRBD1,TRBV10-3,TRBJ1-2,CAISESGTGGAIDYGYTF
-,TRBV27,TRBJ1-6,CASSPAGKNSPLHF
-,TRBV2,TRBJ2-3,CASTGAYPGGADTQYF
-,TRBV30,TRBJ1-1,CAWSVPGPHMNTEAFF
-,TRBV5-4,TRBJ2-7,CASSGGGIAYEQYF
-,TRBV5-4,TRBJ2-5,CASSLVGETQYF
TRBD1,TRBV7-2,TRBJ1-1,CASSLYLGQGRRYTEAFF
-,TRBV7-2,TRBJ2-5,CASSPPGEGTQYF
TRBD2,TRBV7-9,TRBJ2-1,CASSLGRGGLLDEQFF
-,TRBV30,TRBJ2-7,CAWSVGLAGQYF
-,TRBV7-2,TRBJ1-2,CASSLVGVIYGYTF
-,TRBV12-5,TRBJ1-2,CASGLVPRGDGYGYTF
-,TRBV2,TRBJ2-3,CASTETGIGTDTQYF
-,TRBV18,TRBJ2-7,CASSPRGPFYEQYF
TRBD1,TRBV9,TRBJ2-6,CASSYPSGQPDSGANVLTF
-,TRBV19,TRBJ2-1,CATNAWGFVNEQFF
TRBD1,TRBV9,TRBJ1-4,CASSVEGTANEKLFF
-,TRBV6-6,TRBJ1-3,CASSYSQGEAGNTIYF
-,TRBV5-5,TRBJ2-5,CASSFSGAGETQYF
-,TRBV11-1,TRBJ2-7,CASSLIDSSPYEQYF
TRBD1,TRBV2,TRBJ1-2,CASSLSPGQGFKGYTF
-,TRBV9,TRBJ1-2,CASSVGGESIGYTF
-,TRBV7-2,TRBJ1-1,CASSLVGGDPEAFF
TRBD1,TRBV4-3,TRBJ1-1,CASSQNGDRSYDRNTEAFF
-,TRBV14,TRBJ1-2,CASSQDRWGKGYTF
TRBD2,TRBV9,TRBJ2-5,CASSGSGGAQETQYF
-,TRBV5-4,TRBJ1-1,CASSFGGNTEAFF
TRBD1,TRBV30,TRBJ2-1,CAWRTRFPGQYNEQFF
-,TRBV29-1,TRBJ1-3,CSARAGASSGNTIYF
TRBD1,TRBV11-1,TRBJ1-2,CASSFDRVEYGYTF